This is a list of T cell receptor beta chains from one sample in a study of blood T cell repertoires in COVID-19. Produced via immunoSEQ multiplex PCR; TCRdb's table is partial and in-frame only. Here the sample spans about 150,000 clones, approximately 80% being singletons. Sequencing input: PBMCs or T cells enriched from blood (not recorded which). These receptor sequences come from a woman in her thirties or forties who had recovered from COVID-19. CDR3s leave out the opening cysteine and the closing phenylalanine or tryptophan. Fields, in order: J gene, V gene, CDR3 protein.

j_call: TRBJ2-1
v_call: TRBV2
cdr3_aa: ASSEAMAGGYNEQF

j_call: TRBJ1-6
v_call: TRBV5-1
cdr3_aa: ASSLAGDRGKSPLH

j_call: TRBJ2-1
v_call: TRBV5-4
cdr3_aa: ASSLVGGEQF

j_call: TRBJ2-1
v_call: TRBV4-1
cdr3_aa: ASSPKGGAGNEQF

j_call: TRBJ2-7
v_call: TRBV10-3
cdr3_aa: ASRLAGAYEQY

j_call: TRBJ1-2
v_call: TRBV5-6
cdr3_aa: ASSSGTGGYGYT

j_call: TRBJ2-7
v_call: TRBV6-2/TRBV6-3
cdr3_aa: ASSYGGPRAEQY

j_call: TRBJ2-1
v_call: TRBV11-2
cdr3_aa: ASSSFGRGLGEQF

j_call: TRBJ1-1
v_call: TRBV12-5
cdr3_aa: ASGLWTGAHTEAF

j_call: TRBJ2-1
v_call: TRBV19
cdr3_aa: ASRDSSYNEQF

j_call: TRBJ1-6
v_call: TRBV3-1/TRBV3-2
cdr3_aa: ASSHGGMDNSPLH

j_call: TRBJ1-1
v_call: TRBV5-1
cdr3_aa: ASSLGDSRTEAF

j_call: TRBJ2-1
v_call: TRBV5-1
cdr3_aa: ASSPTTTSGNEQF

j_call: TRBJ1-2
v_call: TRBV6-5
cdr3_aa: ASSPSFSGALGYT

j_call: TRBJ1-1
v_call: TRBV5-1
cdr3_aa: ASSVGQENTEAF

j_call: TRBJ1-5
v_call: TRBV2
cdr3_aa: ASSGGSSNQPQH

j_call: TRBJ1-4
v_call: TRBV5-8
cdr3_aa: ASSLEPGQGREKLF

j_call: TRBJ1-1
v_call: TRBV19
cdr3_aa: ASSPGLNTEAF

j_call: TRBJ2-1
v_call: TRBV18
cdr3_aa: ATQGAEIRNEQF

j_call: TRBJ2-7
v_call: TRBV6-2/TRBV6-3
cdr3_aa: ASSRLAEYEQY

j_call: TRBJ1-2
v_call: TRBV30
cdr3_aa: AWSVLSGYGYT

j_call: TRBJ2-7
v_call: TRBV13
cdr3_aa: ASSTGLAVYEQY

j_call: TRBJ1-6
v_call: TRBV19
cdr3_aa: ASSRQGTESNNSPLH

j_call: TRBJ2-2
v_call: TRBV2
cdr3_aa: ASRRQGAPGELF

j_call: TRBJ2-3
v_call: TRBV9
cdr3_aa: ASSVEQAATSTDTQY

j_call: TRBJ2-1
v_call: TRBV20-1
cdr3_aa: SASRRPGLANNEQF

j_call: TRBJ2-7
v_call: TRBV11-2
cdr3_aa: ASSLGRTNYEQY

j_call: TRBJ2-1
v_call: TRBV2
cdr3_aa: ASNPGLYNEQF

j_call: TRBJ2-1
v_call: TRBV29-1
cdr3_aa: SVGDRGGWQF

j_call: TRBJ2-7
v_call: TRBV3-1/TRBV3-2
cdr3_aa: ASSQVGYEQY

j_call: TRBJ1-4
v_call: TRBV10-3
cdr3_aa: AISDPRDRDSEKLF

j_call: TRBJ2-7
v_call: TRBV3-1/TRBV3-2
cdr3_aa: ASSQAPSGSYEQY

j_call: TRBJ2-3
v_call: TRBV2
cdr3_aa: ASSDLSGTDTQY

j_call: TRBJ1-1
v_call: TRBV7-3
cdr3_aa: ASSAGVSWGTEAF

j_call: TRBJ2-5
v_call: TRBV7-8
cdr3_aa: ASSLPKDYHLGETQY

j_call: TRBJ1-2
v_call: TRBV6-5
cdr3_aa: ASIRYPGQPVGYT

j_call: TRBJ1-2
v_call: TRBV7-9
cdr3_aa: ASSPGFPKYYGYT

j_call: TRBJ1-1
v_call: TRBV14
cdr3_aa: ASSRRQDTNTEAF

j_call: TRBJ2-7
v_call: TRBV6-5
cdr3_aa: ASSYSGRSPGEQY

j_call: TRBJ2-1
v_call: TRBV27
cdr3_aa: ASSPAAGVLFSYNEQF

j_call: TRBJ2-5
v_call: TRBV5-1
cdr3_aa: ASSLGQERETQY

j_call: TRBJ1-2
v_call: TRBV6-5
cdr3_aa: ASSPSPGVGYT

j_call: TRBJ2-7
v_call: TRBV12-3/TRBV12-4
cdr3_aa: ASSPGYYEQY

j_call: TRBJ1-1
v_call: TRBV5-4
cdr3_aa: ASSLISAGGGRAEAF

j_call: TRBJ2-1
v_call: TRBV12-3/TRBV12-4
cdr3_aa: ASSLTPGGRQF